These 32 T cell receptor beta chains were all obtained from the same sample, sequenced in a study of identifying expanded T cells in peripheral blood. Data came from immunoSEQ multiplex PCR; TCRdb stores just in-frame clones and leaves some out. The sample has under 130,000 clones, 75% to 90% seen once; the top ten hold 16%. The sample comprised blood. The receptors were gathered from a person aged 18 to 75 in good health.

The CDR3 loop is CASSQVRTTPVGGTSEQFF. The CDR3 nucleotides are TGTGCCAGCAGCCAAGTTCGGACGACCCCGGTCGGGGGTACTTCCGAGCAGTTCTTC. V and J are TRBV14 and TRBJ2-1; D may be TRBD2 (6 bases). The CDR3 has 19 amino acids. The germline V gene encodes CDR1 SGHDN and CDR2 FVKESK. V shed 1 base and J shed 10 bases, with 29 bases lying between them.

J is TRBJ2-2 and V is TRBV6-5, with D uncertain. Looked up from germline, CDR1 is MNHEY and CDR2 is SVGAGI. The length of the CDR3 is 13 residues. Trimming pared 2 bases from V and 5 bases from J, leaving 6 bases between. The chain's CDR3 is CASSYRETGELFF. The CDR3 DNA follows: TGTGCCAGCAGTTACAGGGAAACCGGGGAGCTGTTTTTT.

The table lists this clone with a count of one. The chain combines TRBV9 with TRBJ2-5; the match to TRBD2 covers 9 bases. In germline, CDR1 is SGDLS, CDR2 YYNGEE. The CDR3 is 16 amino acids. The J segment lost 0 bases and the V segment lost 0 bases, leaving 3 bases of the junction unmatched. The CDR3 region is CASSVVAGGHQETQYF. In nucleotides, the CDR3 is TGTGCCAGCAGCGTAGTCGCGGGGGGGCACCAAGAGACCCAGTACTTC.

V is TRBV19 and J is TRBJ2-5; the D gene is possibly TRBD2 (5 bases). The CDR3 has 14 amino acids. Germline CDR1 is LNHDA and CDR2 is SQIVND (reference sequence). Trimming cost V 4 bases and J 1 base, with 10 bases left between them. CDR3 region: CASSSFTSQETQYF. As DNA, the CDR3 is TGTGCCAGTAGTAGCTTCACTAGCCAAGAGACCCAGTACTTC.

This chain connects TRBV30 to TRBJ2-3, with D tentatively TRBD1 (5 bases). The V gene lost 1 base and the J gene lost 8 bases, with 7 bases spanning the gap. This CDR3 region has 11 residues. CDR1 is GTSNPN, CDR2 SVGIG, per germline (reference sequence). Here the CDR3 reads CAWSAQGTQYF. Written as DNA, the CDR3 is TGTGCCTGGAGTGCCCAGGGTACGCAGTATTTT.

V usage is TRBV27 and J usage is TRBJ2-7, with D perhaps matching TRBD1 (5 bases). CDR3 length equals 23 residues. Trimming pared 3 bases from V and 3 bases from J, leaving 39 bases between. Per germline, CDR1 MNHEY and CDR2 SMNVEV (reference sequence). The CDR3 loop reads CASSLTQFPVTTETELNSYEQYF. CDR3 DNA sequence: TGTGCCAGCAGTTTGACCCAATTCCCCGTCACGACAGAGACCGAATTAAATAGCTACGAGCAGTACTTC.

Written as DNA, the CDR3 is TGTGCCAGCAGTGAAGAACGGGTCTACAATGAGCAGTTCTTC. It is translated as CASSEERVYNEQFF. V usage is TRBV2 and J usage is TRBJ2-1; D gene unclear. Germline values: CDR1 SNHLY, CDR2 FYNNEI. This CDR3 is 14 amino acids long. Trimming took off 1 base at V and 3 bases at J, with 7 bases between the two ends.

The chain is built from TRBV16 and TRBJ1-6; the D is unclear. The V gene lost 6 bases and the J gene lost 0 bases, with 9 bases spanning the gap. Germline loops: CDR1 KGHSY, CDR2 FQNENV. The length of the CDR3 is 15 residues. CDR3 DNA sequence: TGTGCCAGCAGTCCATCCTTCTCCTATAATTCACCCCTCCACTTT. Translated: CASSPSFSYNSPLHF.

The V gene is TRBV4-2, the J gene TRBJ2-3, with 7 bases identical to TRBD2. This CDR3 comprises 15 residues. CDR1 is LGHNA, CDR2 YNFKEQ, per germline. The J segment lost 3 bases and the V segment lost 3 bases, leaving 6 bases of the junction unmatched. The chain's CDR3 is CASSHTSERTDTQYF. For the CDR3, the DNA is TGTGCCAGCAGCCATACTAGCGAGAGGACAGATACGCAGTATTTT.

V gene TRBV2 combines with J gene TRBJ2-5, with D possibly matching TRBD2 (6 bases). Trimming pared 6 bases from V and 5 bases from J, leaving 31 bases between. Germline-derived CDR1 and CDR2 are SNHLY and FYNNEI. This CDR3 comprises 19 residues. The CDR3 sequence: CASSPHVGSWRVPRETQYF. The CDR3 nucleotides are TGTGCCAGCAGCCCTCACGTGGGTAGTTGGAGGGTCCCGAGGGAGACCCAGTACTTC.

CDR3 amino acids: CASSGYEQYF. CDR3 bases: TGTGCCAGCAGCGGCTACGAGCAGTACTTC. The rearrangement joins TRBV11-2 to TRBJ2-7; the D is unclear. Trimming removed 5 bases at V and 3 bases at J, with 2 bases between. The CDR3 consists of 10 residues. Germline-derived CDR1 and CDR2 are SGHAT and FQNNGV. The variable domain in full, completed from reference TRBV11-2 and TRBJ2-7, reads EAGVAQSPRYKIIEKRQSVAFWCNPISGHATLYWYQQILGQGPKLLIQFQNNGVVDDSQLPKDRFSAERLKGVDSTLKIQPAKLEDSAVYLCASSGYEQYFGPGTRLTVT.

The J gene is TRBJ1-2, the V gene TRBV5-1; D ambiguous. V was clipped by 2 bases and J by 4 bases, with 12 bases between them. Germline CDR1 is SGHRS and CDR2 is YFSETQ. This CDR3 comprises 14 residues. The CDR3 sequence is CASSLGRSLYGYTF. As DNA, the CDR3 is TGCGCCAGCAGCTTAGGACGGAGTCTCTATGGCTACACCTTC.

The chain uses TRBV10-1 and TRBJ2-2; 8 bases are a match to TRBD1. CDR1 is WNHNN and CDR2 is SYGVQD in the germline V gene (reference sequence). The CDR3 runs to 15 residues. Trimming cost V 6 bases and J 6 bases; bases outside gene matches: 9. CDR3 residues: CASSAGGEKSGELFF. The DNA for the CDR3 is TGCGCCAGCAGCGCAGGGGGCGAGAAGTCCGGGGAGCTGTTTTTT.

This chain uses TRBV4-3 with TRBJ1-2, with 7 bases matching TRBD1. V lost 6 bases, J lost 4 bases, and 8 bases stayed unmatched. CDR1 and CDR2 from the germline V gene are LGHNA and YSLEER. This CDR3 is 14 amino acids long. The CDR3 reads CASSSDRNGYGYTF. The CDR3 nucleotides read TGCGCCAGCAGTTCGGACAGGAATGGCTATGGCTACACCTTC.

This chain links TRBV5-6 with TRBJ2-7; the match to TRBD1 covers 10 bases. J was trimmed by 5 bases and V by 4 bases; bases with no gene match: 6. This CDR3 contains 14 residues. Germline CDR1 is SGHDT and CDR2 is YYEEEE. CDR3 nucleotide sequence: TGTGCCAGCAGCCCCGGGACAGGGGTCCACGAGCAGTACTTC. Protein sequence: CASSPGTGVHEQYF.

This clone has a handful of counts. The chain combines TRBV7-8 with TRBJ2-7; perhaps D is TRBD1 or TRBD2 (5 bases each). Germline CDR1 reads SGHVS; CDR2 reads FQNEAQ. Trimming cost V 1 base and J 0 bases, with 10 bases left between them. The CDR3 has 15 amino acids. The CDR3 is CASSLGPGSSYEQYF. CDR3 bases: TGTGCCAGCAGCTTAGGTCCAGGGAGCTCCTACGAGCAGTACTTC.

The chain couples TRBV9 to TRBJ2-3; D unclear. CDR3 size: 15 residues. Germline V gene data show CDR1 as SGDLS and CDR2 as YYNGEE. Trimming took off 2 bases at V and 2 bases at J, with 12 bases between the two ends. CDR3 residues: CASSVSIILTDTQYF. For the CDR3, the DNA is TGTGCCAGCAGCGTTTCGATCATACTCACAGATACGCAGTATTTT.

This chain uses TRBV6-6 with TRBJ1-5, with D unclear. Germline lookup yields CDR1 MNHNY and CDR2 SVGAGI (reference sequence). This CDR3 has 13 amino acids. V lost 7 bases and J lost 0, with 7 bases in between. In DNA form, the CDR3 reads TGTGCCAGCACCCTTACTAGCAATCAGCCCCAGCATTTT. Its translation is CASTLTSNQPQHF.

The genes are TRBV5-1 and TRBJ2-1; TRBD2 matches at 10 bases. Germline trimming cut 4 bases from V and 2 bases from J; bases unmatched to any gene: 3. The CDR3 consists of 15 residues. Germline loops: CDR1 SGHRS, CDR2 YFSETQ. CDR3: CASSPSGGAYNEQFF. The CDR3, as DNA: TGCGCCAGCAGCCCGAGCGGGGGGGCCTACAATGAGCAGTTCTTC.

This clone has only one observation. The CDR3 sequence: CASSLGLEGGRITGELFF. The CDR3 nucleotides read TGTGCCAGCAGCTTGGGACTTGAGGGGGGCCGAATTACCGGGGAGCTGTTTTTT. The gene calls are TRBV5-6 and TRBJ2-2, with D perhaps being TRBD1 or TRBD2 (6 bases each). Germline CDR1 and CDR2: SGHDT and YYEEEE. The CDR3 sequence is 18 residues long. V lost 0 bases and J lost 5, with 20 bases in between.

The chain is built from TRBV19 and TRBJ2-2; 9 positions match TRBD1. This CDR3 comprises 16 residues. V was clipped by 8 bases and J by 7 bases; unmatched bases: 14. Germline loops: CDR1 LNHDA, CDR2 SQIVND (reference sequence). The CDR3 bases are TGTGCCAGTTACTCACGAACAGGGGGCCGGGTCGGGGAGCTGTTTTTT. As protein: CASYSRTGGRVGELFF.

CDR3 region: CASSEVPDNEQFF. CDR3 bases: TGCGCCAGCAGTGAAGTGCCTGACAATGAGCAGTTCTTC. The rearrangement links TRBV10-1 to TRBJ2-1, with D unresolved. V was pared by 3 bases and J by 5 bases, with 8 bases between. The germline CDR1 and CDR2 sequences are WNHNN and SYGVQD (reference sequence). The CDR3 covers 13 residues.

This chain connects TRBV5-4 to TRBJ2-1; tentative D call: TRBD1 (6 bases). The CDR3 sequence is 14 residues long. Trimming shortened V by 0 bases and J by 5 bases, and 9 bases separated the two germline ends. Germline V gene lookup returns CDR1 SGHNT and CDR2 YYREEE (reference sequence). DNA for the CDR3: TGTGCCAGCAGCTTGGGGGACACACACAATGAGCAGTTCTTC. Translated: CASSLGDTHNEQFF.

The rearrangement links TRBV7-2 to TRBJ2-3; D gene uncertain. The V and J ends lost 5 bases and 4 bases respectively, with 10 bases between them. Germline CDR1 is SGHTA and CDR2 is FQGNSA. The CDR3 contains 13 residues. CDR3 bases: TGTGCCAGCAGCCAAGAATTAGCAGATACGCAGTATTTT. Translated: CASSQELADTQYF.

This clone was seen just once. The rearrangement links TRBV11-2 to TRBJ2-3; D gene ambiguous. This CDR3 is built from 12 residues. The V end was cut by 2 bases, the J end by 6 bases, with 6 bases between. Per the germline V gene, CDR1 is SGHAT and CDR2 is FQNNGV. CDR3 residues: CASSLREDTQYF. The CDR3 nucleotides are TGTGCCAGCAGCTTAAGAGAGGATACGCAGTATTTT.

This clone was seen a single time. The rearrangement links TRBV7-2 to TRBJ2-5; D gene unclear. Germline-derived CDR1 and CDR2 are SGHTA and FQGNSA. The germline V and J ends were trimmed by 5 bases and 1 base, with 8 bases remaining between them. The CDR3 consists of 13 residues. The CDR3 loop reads CASSPRPQETQYF. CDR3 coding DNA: TGTGCCAGCAGCCCAAGGCCCCAAGAGACCCAGTACTTC.

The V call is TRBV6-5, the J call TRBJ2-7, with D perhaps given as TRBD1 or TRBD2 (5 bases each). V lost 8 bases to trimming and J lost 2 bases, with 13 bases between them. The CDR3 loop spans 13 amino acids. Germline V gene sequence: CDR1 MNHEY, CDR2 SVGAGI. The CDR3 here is CASRVGAPYEQYF. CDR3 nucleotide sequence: TGTGCCAGCCGGGTCGGGGCACCCTACGAGCAGTACTTC.

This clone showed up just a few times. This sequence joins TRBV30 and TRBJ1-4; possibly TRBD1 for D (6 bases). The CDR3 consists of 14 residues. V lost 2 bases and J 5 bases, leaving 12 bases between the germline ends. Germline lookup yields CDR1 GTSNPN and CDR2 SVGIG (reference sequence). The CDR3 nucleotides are TGTGCCTGGAGTTTTGGGGGGGCGAATGAAAAACTGTTTTTT. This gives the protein CAWSFGGANEKLFF.

The CDR3 loop reads CASSLVASSYEQYF. The CDR3 DNA follows: TGTGCCAGCAGCTTAGTTGCCAGTTCCTACGAGCAGTACTTC. The chain links TRBV7-2 to TRBJ2-7, with D uncertain. CDR1 and CDR2 from the germline V gene are SGHTA and FQGNSA. Between the trimmed V and J ends, which lost 1 base and 1 base, there was a span of 8 bases. The CDR3 spans 14 residues.

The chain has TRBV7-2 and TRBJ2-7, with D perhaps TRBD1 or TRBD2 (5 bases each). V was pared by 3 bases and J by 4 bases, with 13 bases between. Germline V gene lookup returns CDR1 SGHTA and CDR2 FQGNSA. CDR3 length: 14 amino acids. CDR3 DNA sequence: TGTGCCAGCAGCTTGGGCAGGGAGAGATACGAGCAGTACTTC. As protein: CASSLGRERYEQYF.

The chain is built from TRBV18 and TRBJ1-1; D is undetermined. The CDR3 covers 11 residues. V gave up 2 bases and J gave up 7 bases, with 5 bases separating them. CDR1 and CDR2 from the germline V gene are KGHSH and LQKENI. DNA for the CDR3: TGTGCCAGCTCACCAGCCCGTGAAGCTTTCTTT. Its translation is CASSPAREAFF.

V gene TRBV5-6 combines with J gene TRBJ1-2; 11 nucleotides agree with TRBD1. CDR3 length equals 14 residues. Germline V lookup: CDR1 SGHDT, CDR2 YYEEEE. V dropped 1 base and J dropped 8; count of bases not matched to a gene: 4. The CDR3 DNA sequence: TGTGCCAGCAGCTTGACGGGACAGGGGGGCGGCTACACCTTC. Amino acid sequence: CASSLTGQGGGYTF.